This is a list of T cell receptor beta chains from one sample in a study of OX40 agonist ivuxolimab in advanced cancers. Profiled with immunoSEQ multiplex PCR; TCRdb holds only in-frame clones, not every one. The sample records some 80,000 clones, roughly 89% being singletons. This material consisted of CD4+ or CD8+ T cells sorted from blood, taken in a trial of the OX40 agonist ivuxolimab. These receptors were taken from an adult with an advanced solid tumor such as melanoma, head and neck, liver or kidney cancer. The CDR3 runs from the conserved cysteine through the conserved F or W. D genes are given only for firm matches. Size tells how often a clone was seen (once, few, many) or the class of an expanded clone, and some rows leave it out.

size: NA
J: TRBJ2-5
D: NA
V: TRBV5-1
CDR3: CARTGSVETQYF
DNA: TGCGCCAGAACGGGGTCAGTAGAGACCCAGTACTTC

size: once
J: TRBJ1-1
D: TRBD1
V: TRBV5-8
CDR3: CASSSQGKNTEAFF
DNA: TGTGCCAGCAGCTCACAGGGGAAGAACACTGAAGCTTTCTTT

size: NA
J: TRBJ2-3
D: NA
V: TRBV30
CDR3: CAWGVTDTQYF
DNA: TGTGCCTGGGGGGTAACAGATACGCAGTATTTT

size: NA
J: TRBJ1-2
D: NA
V: TRBV5-5
CDR3: CASSPPGVIVTF
DNA: TGTGCCAGCAGCCCCCCGGGAGTGATAGTAACCTTC

size: NA
J: TRBJ2-7
D: NA
V: TRBV7-8
CDR3: CASSLVQGGSYEQYF
DNA: TGTGCCAGCAGCTTAGTGCAGGGGGGCTCCTACGAGCAGTACTTC

size: NA
J: TRBJ1-5
D: NA
V: TRBV6-6
CDR3: CASISRASNQPQHF
DNA: TGTGCCAGCATATCCCGGGCGAGCAATCAGCCCCAGCATTTT

size: NA
J: TRBJ1-1
D: NA
V: TRBV27
CDR3: CASSFNGPLNTEAFF
DNA: TGTGCCAGCAGTTTCAACGGGCCTCTGAACACTGAAGCTTTCTTT

size: NA
J: TRBJ2-1
D: NA
V: TRBV27
CDR3: CASRDLPYNEQFF
DNA: TGTGCCAGCAGGGACCTACCCTACAATGAGCAGTTCTTC

size: NA
J: TRBJ1-1
D: NA
V: TRBV30
CDR3: CAWSLFGNRVGTEAFF
DNA: TGTGCCTGGAGTCTCTTTGGCAACAGGGTGGGCACTGAAGCTTTCTTT

size: NA
J: TRBJ2-5
D: NA
V: TRBV6-1
CDR3: CASTWGIEETQYF
DNA: TGTGCCAGCACTTGGGGGATTGAAGAGACCCAGTACTTC

size: NA
J: TRBJ2-3
D: NA
V: TRBV6-5
CDR3: CASAREGNTDTQYF
DNA: TGTGCCAGCGCAAGAGAGGGGAACACAGATACGCAGTATTTT

size: NA
J: TRBJ1-1
D: NA
V: TRBV6-1
CDR3: CASSEAGGDTEAFF
DNA: TGTGCCAGCAGTGAAGCAGGGGGAGACACTGAAGCTTTCTTT

size: NA
J: TRBJ2-7
D: NA
V: TRBV7-9
CDR3: CASSHKGDSYEQYF
DNA: TGTGCCAGCAGCCACAAAGGAGACTCCTACGAGCAGTACTTC

size: NA
J: TRBJ1-5
D: TRBD1
V: TRBV19
CDR3: CASRTGVHQPQHF
DNA: TGTGCCAGTAGGACAGGGGTACATCAGCCCCAGCATTTT

size: NA
J: TRBJ2-7
D: TRBD2
V: TRBV7-6
CDR3: CASSPSGGAYEQYF
DNA: TGTGCCAGCAGCCCTAGCGGGGGGGCCTACGAGCAGTACTTC

size: NA
J: TRBJ1-1
D: TRBD1
V: TRBV18
CDR3: CASSPPGQRSGTEAFF
DNA: TGTGCCAGCTCACCACCGGGACAGCGGTCCGGCACTGAAGCTTTCTTT

size: NA
J: TRBJ1-5
D: NA
V: TRBV4-1
CDR3: CASSQQAFNSNQPQHF
DNA: TGCGCCAGCAGCCAACAGGCGTTTAATAGCAATCAGCCCCAGCATTTT

size: NA
J: TRBJ1-1
D: NA
V: TRBV5-1
CDR3: CASSLVQPNTEAFF
DNA: TGCGCCAGCAGCTTGGTGCAGCCAAACACTGAAGCTTTCTTT

size: NA
J: TRBJ1-4
D: NA
V: TRBV5-1
CDR3: CASSLAGGGSGEKLFF
DNA: TGCGCCAGCAGCTTGGCGGGGGGAGGTTCTGGTGAAAAACTGTTTTTT

size: NA
J: TRBJ2-1
D: NA
V: TRBV4-2
CDR3: CASSQGEGGYNEQFF
DNA: TGTGCCAGCAGCCAAGGGGAGGGGGGCTACAATGAGCAGTTCTTC

size: NA
J: TRBJ2-1
D: NA
V: TRBV30
CDR3: CAWSVARGNEQFF
DNA: TGTGCCTGGAGTGTTGCCAGGGGCAATGAGCAGTTCTTC

size: NA
J: TRBJ2-5
D: TRBD1
V: TRBV5-1
CDR3: CASSSTQGPQETQYF
DNA: TGTGCCAGCAGCTCTACACAGGGGCCCCAAGAGACCCAGTACTTC

size: once
J: TRBJ1-1
D: NA
V: TRBV5-4
CDR3: CASSPEWGRNEAFF
DNA: TGTGCCAGCAGCCCAGAATGGGGGAGAAACGAAGCTTTCTTT

size: NA
J: TRBJ1-5
D: NA
V: TRBV7-2
CDR3: CASSQGTGIEPQHF
DNA: TGTGCCAGCAGCCAGGGGACGGGAATCGAGCCCCAGCATTTT

size: once
J: TRBJ2-5
D: NA
V: TRBV18
CDR3: CASSPPPSRGRETQYF
DNA: TGTGCCAGCTCACCACCCCCCAGCAGGGGCAGGGAGACCCAGTACTTC

size: NA
J: TRBJ2-7
D: NA
V: TRBV6-5
CDR3: CASSPGGINYYEQYF
DNA: TGTGCCAGCAGTCCCGGGGGCATCAACTACTACGAGCAGTACTTC

size: once
J: TRBJ1-6
D: TRBD1
V: TRBV10-3
CDR3: CASTGQGNSPLHF
DNA: TGTGCCAGTACCGGACAGGGGAATTCACCCCTCCACTTT

size: NA
J: TRBJ1-2
D: NA
V: TRBV18
CDR3: CASSPRPDGYTF
DNA: TGTGCCAGCTCACCACGGCCAGATGGCTACACCTTC

size: NA
J: TRBJ1-1
D: NA
V: TRBV6-5
CDR3: CASLRSRQNTEAFF
DNA: TGTGCCTCCCTGAGGTCCCGACAGAACACTGAAGCTTTCTTT

size: NA
J: TRBJ1-2
D: NA
V: TRBV5-1
CDR3: CASSLIRYYGYTF
DNA: TGCGCCAGCAGCTTGATCAGATACTATGGCTACACCTTC

size: NA
J: TRBJ2-3
D: NA
V: TRBV30
CDR3: CAWRPIYTQYF
DNA: TGTGCCTGGAGACCGATTTATACGCAGTATTTT

size: NA
J: TRBJ2-1
D: NA
V: TRBV4-1
CDR3: CASSQGALRGISSYNEQFF
DNA: TGCGCCAGCAGCCAGGGGGCCCTTCGCGGTATCAGCTCCTACAATGAGCAGTTCTTC

size: NA
J: TRBJ1-1
D: NA
V: TRBV18
CDR3: CASSPQTGVNTEAFF
DNA: TGTGCCAGCTCACCTCAGACAGGAGTGAACACTGAAGCTTTCTTT

size: NA
J: TRBJ2-5
D: NA
V: TRBV7-2
CDR3: CASSLKETQYF
DNA: TGTGCCAGCAGCTTAAAAGAGACCCAGTACTTC

size: once
J: TRBJ2-5
D: NA
V: TRBV5-1
CDR3: CASSLITGDQETQYF
DNA: TGCGCCAGCAGCTTGATCACAGGAGACCAAGAGACCCAGTACTTC